The sample holds a few counts of the clone carrying this TCR beta chain. This CDR3 contains 14 residues. CDR1 is SQVTM, CDR2 ANQGSEA, per germline. The J segment lost 9 bases and the V segment lost 6 bases, leaving 11 bases of the junction unmatched. The data belong to a study of T-cell memory formation after mild COVID-19. Overall study: Largely, the TCR clusters proved donor specific.

The 5'RACE method, run with constant-segment primers, produced TCR alpha and TCR beta cDNA libraries (carrying sample barcodes and UMIs). TCRdb independently ran MiXCR on the 5' RACE reads; one entry per CDR3 protein. The sample has about 190,000 distinct CDR3 sequences, roughly 10% seen once. This rearrangement joins TRBV29-1 to TRBJ2-1; TRBD1 agrees at 10 bases. Sequenced material: PBMCs or a T cell subset sorted from them (not recorded which). This TCR derives from a man aged 18 to 29 who had mild COVID-19 (a few samples of this study predate the infection). Cell type and time point are not known. As DNA, the CDR3 is TGCAGCGTAAGACGGACAGGGGGGACGGGTGAGCAGTTCTTC. Its protein product is CSVRRTGGTGEQFF.